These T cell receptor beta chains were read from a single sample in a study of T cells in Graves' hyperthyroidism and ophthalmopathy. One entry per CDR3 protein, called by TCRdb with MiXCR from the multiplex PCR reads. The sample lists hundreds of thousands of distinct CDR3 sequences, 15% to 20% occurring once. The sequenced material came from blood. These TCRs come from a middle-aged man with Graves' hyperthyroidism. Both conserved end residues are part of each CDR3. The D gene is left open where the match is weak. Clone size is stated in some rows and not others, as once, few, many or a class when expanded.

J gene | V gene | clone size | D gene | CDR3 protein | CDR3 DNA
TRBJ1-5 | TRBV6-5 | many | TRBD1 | CASSYSSKGGFQPQHF | TGTGCCAGCAGTTACTCGAGTAAAGGGGGCTTTCAGCCCCAGCATTTT
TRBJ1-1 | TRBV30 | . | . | CAWSVQGRNTEAFF | TGTGCCTGGAGTGTACAGGGACGGAACACTGAAGCTTTCTTT
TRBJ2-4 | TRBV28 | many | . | CASTPLRSGFGNIQYF | TGTGCCAGCACCCCTCTTAGGTCGGGTTTCGGAAACATTCAGTACTTC
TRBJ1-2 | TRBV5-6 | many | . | CASSLRRGGSYGYTF | TGTGCCAGCAGCTTGAGACGGGGCGGCAGCTATGGCTACACCTTC
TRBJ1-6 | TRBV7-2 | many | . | CASSFRGLLHF | TGTGCCAGCAGCTTCCGGGGACTCCTCCACTTT
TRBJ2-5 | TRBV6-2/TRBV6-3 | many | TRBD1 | CASSALGQGLGAQYF | TGTGCCAGCAGTGCGCTGGGACAGGGTTTGGGGGCCCAGTACTTC
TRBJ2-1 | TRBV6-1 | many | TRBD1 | CASMGQGPHEQFF | TGTGCCAGTATGGGACAGGGTCCCCATGAGCAGTTCTTC
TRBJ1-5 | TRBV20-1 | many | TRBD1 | CSAYTGGSGNQPQHF | TGCAGTGCTTATACAGGGGGCAGTGGCAATCAGCCCCAGCATTTT
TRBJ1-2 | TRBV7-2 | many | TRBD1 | CASSVQGSYGYTF | TGTGCCAGCAGCGTACAGGGGAGCTATGGCTACACCTTC
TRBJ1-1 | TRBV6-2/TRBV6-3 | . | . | CASRELQWGKEAFF | TGTGCCAGCAGAGAACTCCAGTGGGGAAAGGAAGCTTTCTTT
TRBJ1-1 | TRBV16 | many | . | CASTSGNNPVNTEAFF | TGTGCCAGCACCTCCGGTAACAACCCCGTGAACACTGAAGCTTTCTTT
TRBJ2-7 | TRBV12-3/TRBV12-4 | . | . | CASSFSGGRTYEQYF | TGTGCCAGCAGTTTTTCTGGCGGTCGGACCTACGAGCAGTACTTC
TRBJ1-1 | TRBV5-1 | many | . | CASSLARVRGKGTEAFF | TGCGCCAGCAGCTTGGCCCGGGTTCGAGGTAAAGGCACTGAAGCTTTCTTT
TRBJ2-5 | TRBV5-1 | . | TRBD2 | CASSRRLAGALRETQYF | TGCGCCAGCAGCCGCCGACTAGCGGGGGCACTAAGGGAGACCCAGTACTTC
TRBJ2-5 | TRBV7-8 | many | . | CASSPGPRTQETQYF | TGTGCCAGCAGCCCCGGGCCCCGGACCCAAGAGACCCAGTACTTC
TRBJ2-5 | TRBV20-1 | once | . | CSAPPRAGSVETQYF | TGCAGTGCTCCCCCCAGGGCGGGGTCGGTAGAGACCCAGTACTTC
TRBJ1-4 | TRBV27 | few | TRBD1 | CASSLRVGTENEKLFF | TGTGCCAGCAGTTTAAGAGTCGGGACAGAAAATGAAAAACTGTTTTTT
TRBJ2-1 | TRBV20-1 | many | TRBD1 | CSARETVQGSEYNEQFF | TGCAGTGCTAGAGAAACAGTACAGGGGTCTGAGTACAATGAGCAGTTCTTC
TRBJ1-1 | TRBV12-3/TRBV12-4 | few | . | CASSLIVRGFSGQREDTEAFF | TGTGCCAGCAGTTTAATCGTTCGGGGGTTTTCAGGCCAGAGGGAAGACACTGAAGCTTTCTTT
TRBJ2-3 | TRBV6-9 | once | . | CASSYGGYTDTQYF | TGTGCCAGCAGTTACGGGGGCTACACAGATACGCAGTATTTT
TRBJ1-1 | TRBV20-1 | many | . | CSARDRGMDTEAFF | TGCAGTGCTAGAGATAGGGGGATGGACACTGAAGCTTTCTTT
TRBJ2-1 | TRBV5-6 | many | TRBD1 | CASSFGTGDNEQFF | TGTGCCAGCAGCTTCGGGACAGGGGACAATGAGCAGTTCTTC
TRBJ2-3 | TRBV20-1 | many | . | CSASGGGPDTQYF | TGCAGTGCTAGCGGGGGCGGTCCAGATACGCAGTATTTT
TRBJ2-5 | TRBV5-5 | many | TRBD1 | CASTNTGTEEETQYF | TGTGCCAGCACCAATACCGGGACAGAAGAAGAGACCCAGTACTTC
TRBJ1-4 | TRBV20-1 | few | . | CSVMEPSPNEKLFF | TGCAGTGTTATGGAGCCGAGCCCCAATGAAAAACTGTTTTTT
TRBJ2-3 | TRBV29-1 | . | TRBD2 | CSVEDEWTRADTQYF | TGCAGCGTTGAAGACGAGTGGACTAGGGCAGATACGCAGTATTTT
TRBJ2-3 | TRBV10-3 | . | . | CAIRPGADTQYF | TGTGCCATCAGACCTGGGGCAGATACGCAGTATTTT
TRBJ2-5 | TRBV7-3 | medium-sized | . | CASSLNWGETQYF | TGTGCCAGCAGCTTAAACTGGGGGGAGACCCAGTACTTC
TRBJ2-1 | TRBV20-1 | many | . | CSAREGSGYNEQFF | TGCAGTGCTAGGGAGGGGTCGGGATACAATGAGCAGTTCTTC
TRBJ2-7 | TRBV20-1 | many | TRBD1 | CSARGQGYAGEQYF | TGCAGTGCTCGGGGACAGGGGTATGCGGGCGAGCAGTACTTC
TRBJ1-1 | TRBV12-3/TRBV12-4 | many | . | CASSTGEVAEAFF | TGTGCCAGCAGCACCGGGGAAGTGGCTGAAGCTTTCTTT
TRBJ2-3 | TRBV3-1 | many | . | CASSQGQIDTQYF | TGTGCCAGCAGCCAAGGACAGATAGATACGCAGTATTTT
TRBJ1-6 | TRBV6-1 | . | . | CASTARGFSPLHF | TGTGCCAGCACCGCCCGCGGATTTTCACCCCTCCACTTT
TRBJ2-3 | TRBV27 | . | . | CATSLRGPINGDTQCF | TGTGCCACCAGTCTAAGAGGGCCAATCAATGGAGATACGCAGTGTTTT
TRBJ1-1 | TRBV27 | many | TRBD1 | CASSQGTGGVNTEAFF | TGTGCCAGCAGTCAGGGGACAGGGGGCGTGAACACTGAAGCTTTCTTT
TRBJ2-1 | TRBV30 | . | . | CAWRVRDEQFF | TGTGCCTGGAGGGTCAGGGATGAGCAGTTCTTC
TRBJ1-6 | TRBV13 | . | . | CASSLGRSSYNSPLHF | TGTGCCAGCAGCTTAGGCAGGAGCTCCTATAATTCACCCCTCCACTTT
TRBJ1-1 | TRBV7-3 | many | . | CASSLRAGGITEAFF | TGTGCCAGCAGCTTAAGAGCCGGGGGGATCACTGAAGCTTTCTTT
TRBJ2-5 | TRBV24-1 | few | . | CATSEGSQETQYF | TGTGCCACCAGTGAGGGGTCTCAAGAGACCCAGTACTTC
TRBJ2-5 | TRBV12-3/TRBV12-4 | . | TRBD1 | CASSVYRTGGGETQYF | TGTGCCAGCAGCGTCTACCGGACAGGGGGCGGGGAGACCCAGTACTTC
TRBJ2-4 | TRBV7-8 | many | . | CASSLRTEAKNIQYF | TGTGCCAGCAGCTTAAGGACAGAGGCCAAAAACATTCAGTACTTC
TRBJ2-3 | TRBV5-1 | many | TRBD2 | CASSFSGGGADTQYF | TGCGCCAGCAGCTTTTCGGGCGGGGGGGCAGATACGCAGTATTTT
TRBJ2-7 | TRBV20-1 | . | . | CSAASRGLRYEQYF | TGCAGTGCAGCCTCGAGAGGGCTCCGCTACGAGCAGTACTTC
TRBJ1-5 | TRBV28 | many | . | CASRDTGGNQPQHF | TGTGCCAGCAGGGACACCGGTGGCAATCAGCCCCAGCATTTT
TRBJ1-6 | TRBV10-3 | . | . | CAISEFPQGHSPLHF | TGTGCCATCAGTGAGTTTCCGCAAGGACATTCACCCCTCCACTTT
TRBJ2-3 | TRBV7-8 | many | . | CASSLALPFFGGSTDTQYF | TGTGCCAGCAGCTTAGCCCTCCCCTTCTTTGGGGGGAGCACAGATACGCAGTATTTT
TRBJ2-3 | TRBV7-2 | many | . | CASRRSENTDTQYF | TGTGCCAGCAGACGGAGCGAAAACACAGATACGCAGTATTTT
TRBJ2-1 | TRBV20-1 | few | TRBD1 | CSARDPGTGDEQFF | TGCAGTGCTAGAGATCCCGGGACAGGCGATGAGCAGTTCTTC
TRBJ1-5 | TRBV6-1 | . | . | CASSGQWNSNQPQHF | TGTGCCAGCAGTGGCCAATGGAATAGCAATCAGCCCCAGCATTTT